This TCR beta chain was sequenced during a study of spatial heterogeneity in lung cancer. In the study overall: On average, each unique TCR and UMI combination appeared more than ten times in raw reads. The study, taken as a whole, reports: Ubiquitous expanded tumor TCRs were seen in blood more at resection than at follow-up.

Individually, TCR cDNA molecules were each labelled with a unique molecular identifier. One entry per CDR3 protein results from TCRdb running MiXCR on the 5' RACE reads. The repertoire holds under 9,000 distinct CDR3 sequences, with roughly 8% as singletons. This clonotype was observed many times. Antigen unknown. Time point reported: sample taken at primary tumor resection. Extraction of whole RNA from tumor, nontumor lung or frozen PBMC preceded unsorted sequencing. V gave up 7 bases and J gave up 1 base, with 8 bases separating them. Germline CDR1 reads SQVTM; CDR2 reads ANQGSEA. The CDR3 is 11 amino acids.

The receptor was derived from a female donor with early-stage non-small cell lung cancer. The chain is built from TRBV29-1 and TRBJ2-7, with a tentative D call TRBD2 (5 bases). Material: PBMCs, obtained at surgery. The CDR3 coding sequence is TGCAGCGCCGGGAATTCCTACGAGCAGTACTTC. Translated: CSAGNSYEQYF.